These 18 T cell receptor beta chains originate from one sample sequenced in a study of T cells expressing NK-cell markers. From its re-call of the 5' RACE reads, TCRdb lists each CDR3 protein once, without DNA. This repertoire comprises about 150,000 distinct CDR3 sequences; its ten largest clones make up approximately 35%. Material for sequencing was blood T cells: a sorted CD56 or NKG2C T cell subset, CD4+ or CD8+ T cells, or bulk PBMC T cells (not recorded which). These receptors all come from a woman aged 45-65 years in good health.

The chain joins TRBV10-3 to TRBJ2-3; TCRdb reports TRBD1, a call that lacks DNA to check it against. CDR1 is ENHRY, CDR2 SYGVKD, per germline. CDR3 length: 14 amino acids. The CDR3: CAIRGTVGPDTQYF.

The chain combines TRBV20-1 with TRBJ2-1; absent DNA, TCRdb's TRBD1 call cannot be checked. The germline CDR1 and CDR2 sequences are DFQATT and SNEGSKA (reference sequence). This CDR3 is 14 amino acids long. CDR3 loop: CSAQRDPGYNEQFF.

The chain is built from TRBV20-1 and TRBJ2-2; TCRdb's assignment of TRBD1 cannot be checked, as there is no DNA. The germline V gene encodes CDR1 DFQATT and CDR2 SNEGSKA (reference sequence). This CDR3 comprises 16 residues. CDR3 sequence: CSARDRRGTNTGELFF.

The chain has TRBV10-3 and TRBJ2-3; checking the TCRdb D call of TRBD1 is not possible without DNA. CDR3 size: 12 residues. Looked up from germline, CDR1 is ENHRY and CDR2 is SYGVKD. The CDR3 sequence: CAISETPAGQYF.

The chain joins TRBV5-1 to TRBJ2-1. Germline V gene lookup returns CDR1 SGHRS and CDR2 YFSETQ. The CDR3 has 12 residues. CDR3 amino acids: CASSLGMETPFF.

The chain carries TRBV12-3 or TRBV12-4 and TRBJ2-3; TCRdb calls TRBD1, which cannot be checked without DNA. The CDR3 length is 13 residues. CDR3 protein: CASNRENTDTQYF.

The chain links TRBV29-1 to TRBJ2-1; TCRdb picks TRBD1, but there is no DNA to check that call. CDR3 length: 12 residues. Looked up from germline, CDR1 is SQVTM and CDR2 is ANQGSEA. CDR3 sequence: CSVFGGTNEQFF.

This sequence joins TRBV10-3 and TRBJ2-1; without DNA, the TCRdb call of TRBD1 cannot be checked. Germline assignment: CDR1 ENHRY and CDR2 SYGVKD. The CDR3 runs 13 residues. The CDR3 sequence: CAVPMRRGNEQFF.

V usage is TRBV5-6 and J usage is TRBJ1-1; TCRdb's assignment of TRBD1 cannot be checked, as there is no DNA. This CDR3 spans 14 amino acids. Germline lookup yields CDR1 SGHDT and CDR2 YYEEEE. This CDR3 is CASSVIQGDTEAFF.

This chain's CDR3 is CSARDLAVSMNTEAFF. The chain uses TRBV20-1 and TRBJ1-1. The CDR3 is 16 amino acids. The germline V gene encodes CDR1 DFQATT and CDR2 SNEGSKA (reference sequence).

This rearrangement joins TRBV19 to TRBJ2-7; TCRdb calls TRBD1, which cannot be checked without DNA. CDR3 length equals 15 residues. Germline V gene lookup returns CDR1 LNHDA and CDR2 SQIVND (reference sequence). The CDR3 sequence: CASSPAGTVFYEQYF.

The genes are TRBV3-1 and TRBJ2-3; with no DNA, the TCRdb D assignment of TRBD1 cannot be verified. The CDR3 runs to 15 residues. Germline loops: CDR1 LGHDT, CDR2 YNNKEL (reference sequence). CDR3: CASSPRDRVWDTQYF.

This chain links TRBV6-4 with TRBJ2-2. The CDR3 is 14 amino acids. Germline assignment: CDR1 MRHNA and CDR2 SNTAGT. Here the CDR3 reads CASRTSGSTGELFF.

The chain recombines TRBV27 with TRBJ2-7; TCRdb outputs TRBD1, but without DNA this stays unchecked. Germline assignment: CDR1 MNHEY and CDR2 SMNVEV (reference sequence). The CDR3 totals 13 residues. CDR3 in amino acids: CASTDRLTYEQYF.

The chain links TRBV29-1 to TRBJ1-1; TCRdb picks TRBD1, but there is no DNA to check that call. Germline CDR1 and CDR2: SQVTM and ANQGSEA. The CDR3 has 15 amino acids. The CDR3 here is CSPRFPDFPGPEAFF.

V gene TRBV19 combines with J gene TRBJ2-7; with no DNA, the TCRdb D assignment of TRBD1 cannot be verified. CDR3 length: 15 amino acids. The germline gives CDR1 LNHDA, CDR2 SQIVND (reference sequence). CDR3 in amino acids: CASSIGTELYYEQYF.

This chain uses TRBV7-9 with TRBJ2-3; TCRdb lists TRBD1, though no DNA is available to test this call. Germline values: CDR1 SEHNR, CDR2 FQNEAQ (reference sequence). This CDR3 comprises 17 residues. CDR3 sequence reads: CASSFQPGQGAGDTQYF.

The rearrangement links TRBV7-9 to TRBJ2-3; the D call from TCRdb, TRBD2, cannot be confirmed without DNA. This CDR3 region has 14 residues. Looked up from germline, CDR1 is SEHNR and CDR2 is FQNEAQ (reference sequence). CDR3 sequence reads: CASRGTSGTDTQYF.